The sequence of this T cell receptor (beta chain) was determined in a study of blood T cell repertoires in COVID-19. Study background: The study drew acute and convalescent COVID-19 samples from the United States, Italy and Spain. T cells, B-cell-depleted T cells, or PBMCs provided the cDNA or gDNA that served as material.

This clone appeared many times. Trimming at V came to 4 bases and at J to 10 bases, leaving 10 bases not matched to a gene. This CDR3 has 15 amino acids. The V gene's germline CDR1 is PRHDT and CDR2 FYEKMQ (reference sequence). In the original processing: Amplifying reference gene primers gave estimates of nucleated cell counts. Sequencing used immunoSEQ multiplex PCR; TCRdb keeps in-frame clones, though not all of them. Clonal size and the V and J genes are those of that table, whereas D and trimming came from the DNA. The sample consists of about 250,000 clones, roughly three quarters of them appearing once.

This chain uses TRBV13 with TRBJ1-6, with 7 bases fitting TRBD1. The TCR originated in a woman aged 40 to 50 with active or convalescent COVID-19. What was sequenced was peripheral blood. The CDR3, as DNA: TGTGCCAGCAGCTCTAGCAAGGGGGCCACCTCACCCCTCCACTTT. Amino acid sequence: CASSSSKGATSPLHF.